This T cell receptor (beta chain) emerged from a study of post-analysis software for immune sequencing data. Overall study findings and caveats: Strong co-clustering by F measure was evident for samples that had been prepared in the same batch. The study found TRBV5-6, TRBV5-1 and TRBV20-1 among five TRBV segments more frequent in patients than controls.

Unique molecular identifiers were built into the TCR beta cDNA libraries. MiXCR, run by TCRdb on the PCR reads, gives a single entry per CDR3 protein. The repertoire consists of almost 700,000 distinct CDR3 sequences, with 55% to 70% occurring once and the leading ten covering 11%. With V trimmed by 4 bases and J by 8 bases, 9 bases remained unmatched. Germline values: CDR1 DFQATT, CDR2 SNEGSKA (reference sequence). The CDR3 has 14 residues. This clonotype has more than one count but fewer than ten. Antigen unknown. Specimen: blood. The gene calls are TRBV20-1 and TRBJ2-1; 9 nucleotides match TRBD2. The sequence was collected from a girl aged 2 to 10 with multiple sclerosis. The CDR3 DNA is TGCAGTGCTAAATTGCGGACTAGCGCCTATGAGCAGTTCTTC. This sequence encodes CSAKLRTSAYEQFF.